This is a list of T cell receptor beta chains from one sample in a study. TCRdb processed the RT-PCR reads anew with MiXCR; each CDR3 protein has one entry. The sample consists of hundreds of thousands of distinct CDR3 sequences, around 14% of them appearing once. The sequenced material came from memory CD4+ T cells from blood. The receptors derive from a female donor in good health, serving as a healthy control. The CDR3 runs from the conserved cysteine through the conserved F or W. The order of the fields is V gene, clone size, D gene, J gene, CDR3 DNA, CDR3 protein. A D gene is named only where the DNA matches it firmly. Size values are once, few and many counts, or a class for expanded clones, and some rows have none.

V: TRBV11-2; size: few; D: TRBD1; J: TRBJ2-2; DNA: TGTGCCAGCAGCTTAACGACAGGGGGCTTTACCGGGGAGCTGTTTTTT; CDR3: CASSLTTGGFTGELFF
V: TRBV6-2/TRBV6-3; size: -; D: TRBD1; J: TRBJ1-5; DNA: TGTGCCAGCAGTTCAGGGGGCTCTGGGCAGCCCCAGCATTTT; CDR3: CASSSGGSGQPQHF
V: TRBV9; size: -; D: -; J: TRBJ1-1; DNA: TGTGCCAGCAGCGCGGGGCGGAGAAACACTGAAGCTTTCTTT; CDR3: CASSAGRRNTEAFF
V: TRBV10-3; size: -; D: -; J: TRBJ2-3; DNA: TGTGCCACCAAAGGAGGCCCCCTTAGCACAGATACGCAGTATTTT; CDR3: CATKGGPLSTDTQYF
V: TRBV4-3; size: many; D: TRBD2; J: TRBJ2-7; DNA: TGCGCCAGCAGTGACGGGAGGGGGTACTTC; CDR3: CASSDGRGYF
V: TRBV20-1; size: -; D: -; J: TRBJ2-3; DNA: TGCAGTGCTAGAGACATGAGGGGCAATCAGCCCCAGTATTTT; CDR3: CSARDMRGNQPQYF
V: TRBV5-6; size: -; D: TRBD1; J: TRBJ2-3; DNA: TGTGCCAGCAGCCAAAAGACAGGGGCCGGGACAGATACGCAGTATTTT; CDR3: CASSQKTGAGTDTQYF
V: TRBV5-6; size: few; D: -; J: TRBJ2-1; DNA: TGTGCCAGCAGCTTGGAAGGGTATGAGCAGTTCTTC; CDR3: CASSLEGYEQFF
V: TRBV28; size: -; D: TRBD2; J: TRBJ2-3; DNA: TGTGCCAGCAGTTTAGCGGGAGGGAAAGATACGCAGTATTTT; CDR3: CASSLAGGKDTQYF
V: TRBV20-1; size: -; D: TRBD2; J: TRBJ2-3; DNA: TGCAGTGCTAGCCCCGGGGGGTTTGGAGATACGCAGTATTTT; CDR3: CSASPGGFGDTQYF
V: TRBV28; size: -; D: -; J: TRBJ1-1; DNA: TGTGCCAGCTTTTCAACCGGGACCCCGAACACTGAAGCTTTCTTT; CDR3: CASFSTGTPNTEAFF
V: TRBV4-1; size: few; D: -; J: TRBJ2-5; DNA: TGCGCCAGCAGCCAAGATCCGTCACGGGAGACCCAGTACTTC; CDR3: CASSQDPSRETQYF
V: TRBV7-9; size: few; D: -; J: TRBJ1-6; DNA: TGTGCCAGCAGCTTAAGGCTGGATAATTCACCCCTCCACTTT; CDR3: CASSLRLDNSPLHF
V: TRBV5-4; size: -; D: TRBD2; J: TRBJ2-1; DNA: TGTGCCAGCAGCTTCCCTAGCGGGAAGCCTTACAATGAGCAGTTCTTC; CDR3: CASSFPSGKPYNEQFF
V: TRBV10-3; size: many; D: TRBD1; J: TRBJ2-5; DNA: TGTGCCATCAGTGAGTCACAGGGGGCTCGAGAGACCCAGTACTTC; CDR3: CAISESQGARETQYF
V: TRBV5-5; size: -; D: TRBD2; J: TRBJ2-3; DNA: TGTGCCAGCAGCTTGGTTACTCCGAGGGGGTGGGCTAGCGGGCCCGGAGATACGCAGTATTTT; CDR3: CASSLVTPRGWASGPGDTQYF
V: TRBV9; size: few; D: TRBD2; J: TRBJ2-7; DNA: TGTGCCAGCAGCGTATCCCCTATAACTAGCGGCAGCTCCTACGAGCAGTACTTC; CDR3: CASSVSPITSGSSYEQYF
V: TRBV20-1; size: few; D: TRBD2; J: TRBJ2-1; DNA: TGCAGTGCTAGGGGACTAGCGAGCTCCTACAATGAGCAGTTCTTC; CDR3: CSARGLASSYNEQFF
V: TRBV9; size: few; D: -; J: TRBJ2-6; DNA: TGTGCCAGCAGCCCGTTAGGAATCTCTGGGGCCAACGTCCTGACTTTC; CDR3: CASSPLGISGANVLTF
V: TRBV6-5; size: many; D: -; J: TRBJ1-1; DNA: TGTGCCAGCAGTTACTCTTTCACCTCCCCTGAAGCTTTCTTT; CDR3: CASSYSFTSPEAFF
V: TRBV5-5; size: -; D: -; J: TRBJ2-5; DNA: TGTGCCAGCAATCCAGGACAGGGAGGGGAGACCCAGTACTTC; CDR3: CASNPGQGGETQYF
V: TRBV29-1; size: few; D: TRBD1; J: TRBJ1-2; DNA: TGCAGCGTTGTGACAGGGGCTTATGGCTACACCTTC; CDR3: CSVVTGAYGYTF
V: TRBV29-1; size: -; D: -; J: TRBJ1-1; DNA: TGCAGCGTTAGTAGGTCGGATGGGGTGTACGCTGAAGCTTTCTTT; CDR3: CSVSRSDGVYAEAFF
V: TRBV27; size: -; D: -; J: TRBJ1-2; DNA: TGTGCCAGCAAGGGCTTTAACTATGGCTACACCTTC; CDR3: CASKGFNYGYTF
V: TRBV6-5; size: few; D: -; J: TRBJ2-7; DNA: TGTGCCAGCAGTTACGGCCAGCATAGCTCCTACGAGCAGTACTTC; CDR3: CASSYGQHSSYEQYF
V: TRBV6-4; size: -; D: TRBD1; J: TRBJ2-1; DNA: TGTGCCAGCAGCGTCCAGACAGGGGGCTTTAATGAGCAGTTCTTC; CDR3: CASSVQTGGFNEQFF
V: TRBV7-6; size: few; D: -; J: TRBJ2-5; DNA: TGTGCCAGCAGCCCCTATATCGACCAAGAGACCCAGTACTTC; CDR3: CASSPYIDQETQYF
V: TRBV5-1; size: few; D: TRBD2; J: TRBJ2-3; DNA: TGCGCCAGCAGCTGGGGGACTAGCGGGGGCGATACGCAGTATTTT; CDR3: CASSWGTSGGDTQYF
V: TRBV4-2; size: -; D: -; J: TRBJ1-3; DNA: TGTGCCAGCAGCCGCGAAATGGGGCCTGGAAACACCATATATTTT; CDR3: CASSREMGPGNTIYF
V: TRBV20-1; size: -; D: TRBD2; J: TRBJ2-2; DNA: TGCAGTGCTAGAAAGGGACTAGCGGGAGGTGGGGAGCTGTTTTTT; CDR3: CSARKGLAGGGELFF
V: TRBV5-1; size: few; D: TRBD2; J: TRBJ2-1; DNA: TGCGCCAGCAGCTTGGCCAGGACGGGAGGGGACTACAATGAGCAGTTCTTC; CDR3: CASSLARTGGDYNEQFF
V: TRBV20-1; size: -; D: TRBD2; J: TRBJ2-3; DNA: TGCAGTGCTAGAGATCTTCCTAGCGGGAGGAGGGCAGATACGCAGTATTTT; CDR3: CSARDLPSGRRADTQYF
V: TRBV15; size: few; D: -; J: TRBJ1-1; DNA: TGTGCCACCAGCCCGGGCCTGGACACTGAAGCTTTCTTT; CDR3: CATSPGLDTEAFF
V: TRBV12-3/TRBV12-4; size: few; D: TRBD1; J: TRBJ2-2; DNA: TGTGCCAGCAGTTTATTCGGGACAGGAGGCGGGGAGCTGTTTTTT; CDR3: CASSLFGTGGGELFF
V: TRBV28; size: many; D: TRBD2; J: TRBJ2-7; DNA: TGTGCCAGCAGTCCCATGGGGGAGGGAGAAAACTACGAGCAGTACTTC; CDR3: CASSPMGEGENYEQYF
V: TRBV28; size: -; D: TRBD1; J: TRBJ2-2; DNA: TGTGCCAGCAGCGATACCGGGACAGCGTACACCGGGGAGCTGTTTTTT; CDR3: CASSDTGTAYTGELFF
V: TRBV6-2/TRBV6-3; size: many; D: -; J: TRBJ2-1; DNA: TGTGCCAGCAGTTACATCGGCAGCTACAATGAGCAGTTCTTC; CDR3: CASSYIGSYNEQFF
V: TRBV4-3; size: few; D: -; J: TRBJ1-2; DNA: TGCGCCAGCAGCCTTCGGGGCAGGTTAGACTATGGCTACACCTTC; CDR3: CASSLRGRLDYGYTF
V: TRBV18; size: -; D: TRBD1; J: TRBJ2-7; DNA: TGTGCCAGCTCACAATCACTAACCCCAGGGGGCGCGTACGAGCAGTACTTC; CDR3: CASSQSLTPGGAYEQYF
V: TRBV27; size: -; D: TRBD2; J: TRBJ2-1; DNA: TGTGCCAGCAGTTTAGAGGGGAGAGGGACTAGCCAGGTGCAGTTCTTC; CDR3: CASSLEGRGTSQVQFF
V: TRBV5-5; size: -; D: -; J: TRBJ1-5; DNA: TGTGCCAGCAGCTTGGAAGGGGTTAGCAATCAGCCCCAGCATTTT; CDR3: CASSLEGVSNQPQHF
V: TRBV14; size: many; D: -; J: TRBJ1-5; DNA: TGTGCCAGCAGCCACAGGGGCGGCAATCAGCCCCAGCATTTT; CDR3: CASSHRGGNQPQHF
V: TRBV18; size: -; D: TRBD1; J: TRBJ1-2; DNA: TGTGCCAGCTCACCCTATGGGGACAGGACTTATGGCTACACCTTC; CDR3: CASSPYGDRTYGYTF
V: TRBV12-3/TRBV12-4; size: many; D: -; J: TRBJ1-2; DNA: TGTGCCAGCAGTCGGGACACACCCTATGGCTACACCTTC; CDR3: CASSRDTPYGYTF
V: TRBV6-6; size: many; D: -; J: TRBJ1-2; DNA: TGTGCCAGCAGTTACTCGGAGGCCCTTCATGGCTACACCTTC; CDR3: CASSYSEALHGYTF
V: TRBV20-1; size: -; D: -; J: TRBJ2-7; DNA: TGCAGTGCTAGTCAGGCAGTCACAGCGTCCTACGAGCAGTACTTC; CDR3: CSASQAVTASYEQYF
V: TRBV4-2; size: many; D: -; J: TRBJ1-1; DNA: TGTGCCAGCAGCCAAAGCCCGTTGGGGGGGGCTACTGAAGCTTTCTTT; CDR3: CASSQSPLGGATEAFF
V: TRBV11-2; size: -; D: -; J: TRBJ2-2; DNA: TGTGCCAGCAGCTTTGAGGGCGGGAAGAAGACCGGGGAGCTGTTTTTT; CDR3: CASSFEGGKKTGELFF
V: TRBV5-1; size: -; D: -; J: TRBJ2-1; DNA: TGCGCCAGCAGCTTAAATTGGGACGGGCAGTTCTTC; CDR3: CASSLNWDGQFF
V: TRBV18; size: -; D: -; J: TRBJ2-7; DNA: TGTGCCAGCTCACCGTTTGCGACCGGGGGAGGCTCGGGTGAGCAGTACTTC; CDR3: CASSPFATGGGSGEQYF
V: TRBV30; size: few; D: TRBD1; J: TRBJ1-4; DNA: TGTGCCTGGGGAGGCAGGGGGGCTGAAAAACTGTTTTTT; CDR3: CAWGGRGAEKLFF
V: TRBV5-8; size: -; D: -; J: TRBJ1-1; DNA: TGTGCCAGCAGCTTAGCCGAGGCCCGTAACACTGAAGCTTTCTTT; CDR3: CASSLAEARNTEAFF
V: TRBV27; size: -; D: TRBD1; J: TRBJ1-5; DNA: TGTGCCAGCAGTCTAACAGGGGAGTACGGTCAGCCCCAGCATTTT; CDR3: CASSLTGEYGQPQHF